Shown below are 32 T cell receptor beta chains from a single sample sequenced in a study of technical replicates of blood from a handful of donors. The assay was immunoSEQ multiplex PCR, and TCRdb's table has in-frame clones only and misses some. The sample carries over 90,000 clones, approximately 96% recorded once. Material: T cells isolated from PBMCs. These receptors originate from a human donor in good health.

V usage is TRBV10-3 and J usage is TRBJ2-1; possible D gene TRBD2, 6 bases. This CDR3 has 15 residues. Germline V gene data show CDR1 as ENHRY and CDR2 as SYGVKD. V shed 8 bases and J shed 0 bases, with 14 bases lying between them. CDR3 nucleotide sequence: TGTGCCATCCTAAATCCGGGACTCTCCTACAATGAGCAGTTCTTC. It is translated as CAILNPGLSYNEQFF.

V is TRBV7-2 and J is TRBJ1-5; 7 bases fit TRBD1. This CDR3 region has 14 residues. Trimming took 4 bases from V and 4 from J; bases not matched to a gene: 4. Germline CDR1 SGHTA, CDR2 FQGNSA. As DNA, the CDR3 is TGTGCCAGCAGCTCCGGGACAGAGAATCAGCCCCAGCATTTT. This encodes CASSSGTENQPQHF.

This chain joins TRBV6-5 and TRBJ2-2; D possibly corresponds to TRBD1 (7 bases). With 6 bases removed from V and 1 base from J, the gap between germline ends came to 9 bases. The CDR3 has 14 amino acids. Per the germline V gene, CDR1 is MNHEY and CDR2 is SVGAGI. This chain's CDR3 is CASRRDRNTGELFF. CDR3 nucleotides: TGTGCCAGCAGGCGGGACAGGAACACCGGGGAGCTGTTTTTT.

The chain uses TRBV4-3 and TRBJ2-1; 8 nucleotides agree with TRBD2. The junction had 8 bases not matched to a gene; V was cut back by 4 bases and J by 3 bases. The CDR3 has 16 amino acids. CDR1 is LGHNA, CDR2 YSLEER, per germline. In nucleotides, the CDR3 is TGCGCCAGCAGCCTCTCATTCCGGGAGGGCTACAATGAGCAGTTCTTC. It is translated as CASSLSFREGYNEQFF.

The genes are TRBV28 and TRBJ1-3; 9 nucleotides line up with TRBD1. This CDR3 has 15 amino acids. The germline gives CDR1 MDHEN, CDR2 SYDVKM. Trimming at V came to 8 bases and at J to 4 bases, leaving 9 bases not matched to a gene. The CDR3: CASCSQGAEGNTIYF. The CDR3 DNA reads TGTGCCAGCTGCTCACAGGGGGCGGAGGGAAACACCATATATTTT.

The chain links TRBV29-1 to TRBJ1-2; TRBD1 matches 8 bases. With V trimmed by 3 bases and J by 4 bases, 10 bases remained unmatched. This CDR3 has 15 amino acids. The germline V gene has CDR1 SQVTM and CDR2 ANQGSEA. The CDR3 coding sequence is TGCAGCGTTGACGGGGACAGGCAGGAGCCCTATGGCTACACCTTC. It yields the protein CSVDGDRQEPYGYTF.

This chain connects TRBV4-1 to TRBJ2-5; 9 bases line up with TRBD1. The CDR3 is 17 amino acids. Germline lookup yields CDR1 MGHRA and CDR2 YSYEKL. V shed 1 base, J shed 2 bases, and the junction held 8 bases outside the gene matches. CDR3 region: CASSQAYGDRVQETQYF. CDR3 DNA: TGCGCCAGCAGCCAAGCTTATGGGGACAGGGTGCAAGAGACCCAGTACTTC.

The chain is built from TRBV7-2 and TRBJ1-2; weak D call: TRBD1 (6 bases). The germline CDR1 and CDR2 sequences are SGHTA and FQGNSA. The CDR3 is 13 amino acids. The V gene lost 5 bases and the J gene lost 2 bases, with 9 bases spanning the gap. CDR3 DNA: TGTGCCAGCAGCAGGGGGACAAACTATGGCTACACCTTC. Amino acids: CASSRGTNYGYTF. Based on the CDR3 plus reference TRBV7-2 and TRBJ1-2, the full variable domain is GAGVSQSPSNKVTEKGKDVELRCDPISGHTALYWYRQSLGQGLEFLIYFQGNSAPDKSGLPSDRFSAERTGGSVSTLTIQRTQQEDSAVYLCASSRGTNYGYTFGSGTRLTVV.

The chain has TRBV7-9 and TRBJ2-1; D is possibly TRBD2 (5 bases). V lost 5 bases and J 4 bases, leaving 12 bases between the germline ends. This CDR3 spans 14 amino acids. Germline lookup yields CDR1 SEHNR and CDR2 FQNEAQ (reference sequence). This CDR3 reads CASSPRTDYNEQFF. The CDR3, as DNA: TGTGCCAGCAGCCCAAGGACTGATTACAATGAGCAGTTCTTC.

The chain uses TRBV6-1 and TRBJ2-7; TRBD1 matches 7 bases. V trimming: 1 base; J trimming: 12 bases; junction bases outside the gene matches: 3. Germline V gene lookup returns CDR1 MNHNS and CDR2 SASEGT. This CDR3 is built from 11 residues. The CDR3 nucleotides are TGTGCCAGCAGTGAAGGGACAGGAGGGTACTTC. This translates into CASSEGTGGYF.

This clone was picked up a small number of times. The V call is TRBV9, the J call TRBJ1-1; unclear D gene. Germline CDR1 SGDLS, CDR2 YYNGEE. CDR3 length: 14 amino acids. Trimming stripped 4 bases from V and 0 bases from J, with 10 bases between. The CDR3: CASSTQYMNTEAFF. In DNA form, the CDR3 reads TGTGCCAGCAGCACCCAATACATGAACACTGAAGCTTTCTTT.

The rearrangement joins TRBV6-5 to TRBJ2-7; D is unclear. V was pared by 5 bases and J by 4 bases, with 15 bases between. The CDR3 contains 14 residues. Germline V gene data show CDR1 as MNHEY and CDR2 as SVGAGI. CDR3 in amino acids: CASSLSGRLYEQYF. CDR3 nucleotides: TGTGCCAGCAGTCTAAGTGGCAGGTTGTACGAGCAGTACTTC.

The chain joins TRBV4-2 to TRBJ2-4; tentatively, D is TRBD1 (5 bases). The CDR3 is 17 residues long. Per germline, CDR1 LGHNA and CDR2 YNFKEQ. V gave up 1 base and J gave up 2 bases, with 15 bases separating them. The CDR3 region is CASSQGGAVETKNIQYF. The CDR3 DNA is TGTGCCAGCAGCCAAGGTGGGGCCGTAGAAACCAAAAACATTCAGTACTTC.

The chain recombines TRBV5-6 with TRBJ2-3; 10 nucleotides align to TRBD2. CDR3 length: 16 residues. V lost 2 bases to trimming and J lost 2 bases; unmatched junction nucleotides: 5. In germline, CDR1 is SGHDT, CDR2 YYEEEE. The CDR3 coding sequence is TGTGCCAGCAGCTTCCCAGCGGGAGGGGACACAGATACGCAGTATTTT. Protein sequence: CASSFPAGGDTDTQYF.

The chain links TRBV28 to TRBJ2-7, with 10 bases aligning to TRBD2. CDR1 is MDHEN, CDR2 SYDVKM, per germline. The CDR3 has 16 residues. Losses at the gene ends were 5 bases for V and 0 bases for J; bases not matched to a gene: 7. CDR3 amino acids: CASSGKTSGLSYEQYF. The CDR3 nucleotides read TGTGCCAGCAGTGGAAAGACTAGCGGGCTCTCCTACGAGCAGTACTTC.

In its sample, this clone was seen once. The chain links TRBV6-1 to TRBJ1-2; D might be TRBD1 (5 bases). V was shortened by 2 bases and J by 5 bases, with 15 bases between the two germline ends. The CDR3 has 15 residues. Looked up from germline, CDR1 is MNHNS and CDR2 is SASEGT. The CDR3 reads CASSEMETAQYGYTF. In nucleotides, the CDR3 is TGTGCCAGCAGTGAAATGGAGACAGCCCAATATGGCTACACCTTC.

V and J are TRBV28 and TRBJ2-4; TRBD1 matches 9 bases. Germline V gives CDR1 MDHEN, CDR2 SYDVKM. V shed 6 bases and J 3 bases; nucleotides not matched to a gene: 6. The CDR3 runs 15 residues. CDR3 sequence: CASSSGQGGKNIQYF. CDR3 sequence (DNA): TGTGCCAGCAGCTCGGGACAGGGAGGCAAAAACATTCAGTACTTC.

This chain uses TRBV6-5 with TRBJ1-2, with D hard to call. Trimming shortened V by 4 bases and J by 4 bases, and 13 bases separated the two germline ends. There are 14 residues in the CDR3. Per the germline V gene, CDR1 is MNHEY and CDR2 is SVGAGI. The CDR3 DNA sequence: TGTGCCAGCAGTTTAGGAGGAGAAATCTATGGCTACACCTTC. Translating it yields CASSLGGEIYGYTF.

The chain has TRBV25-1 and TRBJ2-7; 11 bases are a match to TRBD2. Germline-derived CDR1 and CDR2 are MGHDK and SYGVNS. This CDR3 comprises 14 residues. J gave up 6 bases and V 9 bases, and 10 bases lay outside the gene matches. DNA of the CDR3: TGTGCCAGAACAATTAGCGGGAGGGCGGCCGAGCAGTACTTC. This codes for CARTISGRAAEQYF.

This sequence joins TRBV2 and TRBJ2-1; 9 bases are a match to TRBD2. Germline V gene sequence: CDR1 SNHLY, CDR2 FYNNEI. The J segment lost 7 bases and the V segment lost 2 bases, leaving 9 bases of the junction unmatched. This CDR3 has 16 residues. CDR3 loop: CASSELLAGFWNEQFF. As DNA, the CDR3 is TGTGCCAGCAGTGAACTGCTAGCGGGATTCTGGAATGAGCAGTTCTTC. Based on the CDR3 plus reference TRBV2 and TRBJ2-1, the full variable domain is EPEVTQTPSHQVTQMGQEVILRCVPISNHLYFYWYRQILGQKVEFLVSFYNNEISEKSEIFDDQFSVERPDGSNFTLKIRSTKLEDSAMYFCASSELLAGFWNEQFFGPGTRLTVL.

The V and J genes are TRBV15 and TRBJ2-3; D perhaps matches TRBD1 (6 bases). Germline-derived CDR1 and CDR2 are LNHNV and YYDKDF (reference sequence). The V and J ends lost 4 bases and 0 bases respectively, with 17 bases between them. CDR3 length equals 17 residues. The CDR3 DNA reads TGTGCCACCAGCACCACACAGGGATGGGGTAGCACAGATACGCAGTATTTT. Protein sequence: CATSTTQGWGSTDTQYF.

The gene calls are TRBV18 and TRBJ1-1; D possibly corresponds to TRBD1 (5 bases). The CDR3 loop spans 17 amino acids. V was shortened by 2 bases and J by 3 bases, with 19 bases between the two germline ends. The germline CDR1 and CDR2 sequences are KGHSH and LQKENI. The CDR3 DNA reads TGTGCCAGCTCACCATTGGGGGGGATGGCCGGGGACACTGAAGCTTTCTTT. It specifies CASSPLGGMAGDTEAFF.

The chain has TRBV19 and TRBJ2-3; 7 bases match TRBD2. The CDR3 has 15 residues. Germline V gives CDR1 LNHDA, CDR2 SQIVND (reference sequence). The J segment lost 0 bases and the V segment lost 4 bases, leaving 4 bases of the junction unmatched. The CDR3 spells CASSTLGGSTDTQYF. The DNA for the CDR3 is TGTGCCAGTAGTACCCTCGGGGGGAGCACAGATACGCAGTATTTT. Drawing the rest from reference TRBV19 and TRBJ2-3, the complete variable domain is DGGITQSPKYLFRKEGQNVTLSCEQNLNHDAMYWYRQDPGQGLRLIYYSQIVNDFQKGDIAEGYSVSREKKESFPLTVTSAQKNPTAFYLCASSTLGGSTDTQYFGPGTRLTVL.

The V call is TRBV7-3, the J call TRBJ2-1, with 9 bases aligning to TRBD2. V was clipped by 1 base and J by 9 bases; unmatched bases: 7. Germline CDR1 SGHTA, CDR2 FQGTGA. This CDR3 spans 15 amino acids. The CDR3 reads CASSLSSSGMSEQFF. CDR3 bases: TGTGCCAGCAGCTTAAGTTCTAGCGGGATGAGTGAGCAGTTCTTC.

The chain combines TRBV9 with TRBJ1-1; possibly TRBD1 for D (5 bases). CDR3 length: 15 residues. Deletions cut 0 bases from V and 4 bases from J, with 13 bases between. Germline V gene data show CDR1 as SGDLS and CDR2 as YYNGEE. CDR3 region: CASSVGLGGGTEAFF. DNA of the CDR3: TGTGCCAGCAGCGTAGGGCTGGGGGGAGGCACTGAAGCTTTCTTT.

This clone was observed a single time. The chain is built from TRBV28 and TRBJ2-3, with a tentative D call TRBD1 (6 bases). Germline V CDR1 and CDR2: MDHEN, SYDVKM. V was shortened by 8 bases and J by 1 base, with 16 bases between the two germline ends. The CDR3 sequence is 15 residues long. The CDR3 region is CASSSGESGTDTQYF. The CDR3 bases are TGTGCCAGCTCCTCAGGGGAGAGCGGCACAGATACGCAGTATTTT.

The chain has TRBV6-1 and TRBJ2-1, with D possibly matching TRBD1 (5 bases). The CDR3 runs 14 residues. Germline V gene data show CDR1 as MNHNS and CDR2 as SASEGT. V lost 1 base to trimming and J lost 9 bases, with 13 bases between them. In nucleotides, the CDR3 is TGTGCCAGCAGTGAAGACCCAGGGTTCGGTGAGCAGTTCTTC. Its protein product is CASSEDPGFGEQFF.

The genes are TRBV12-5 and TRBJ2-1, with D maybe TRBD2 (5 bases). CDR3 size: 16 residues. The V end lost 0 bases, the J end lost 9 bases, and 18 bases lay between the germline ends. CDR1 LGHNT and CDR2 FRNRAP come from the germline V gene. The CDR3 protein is CASGLVSFGEPSEQFF. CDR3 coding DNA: TGTGCTAGTGGTTTGGTATCGTTTGGGGAGCCAAGTGAGCAGTTCTTC.

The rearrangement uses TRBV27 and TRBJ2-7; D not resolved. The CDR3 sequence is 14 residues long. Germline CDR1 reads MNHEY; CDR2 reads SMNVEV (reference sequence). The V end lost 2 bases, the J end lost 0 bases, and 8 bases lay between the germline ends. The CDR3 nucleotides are TGTGCCAGCAGTTTAAAATCAGTCTCCTACGAGCAGTACTTC. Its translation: CASSLKSVSYEQYF.

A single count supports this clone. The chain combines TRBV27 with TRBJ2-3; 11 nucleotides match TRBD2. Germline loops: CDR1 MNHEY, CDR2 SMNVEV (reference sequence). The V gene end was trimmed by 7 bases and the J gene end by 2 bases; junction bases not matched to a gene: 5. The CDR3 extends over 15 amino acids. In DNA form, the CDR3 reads TGTGCCAGCACGATAGCGGGAGGGAACACAGATACGCAGTATTTT. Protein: CASTIAGGNTDTQYF.

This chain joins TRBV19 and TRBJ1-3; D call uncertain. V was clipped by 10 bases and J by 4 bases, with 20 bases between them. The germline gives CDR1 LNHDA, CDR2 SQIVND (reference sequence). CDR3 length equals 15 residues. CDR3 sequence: CATLTPLPAGNTIYF. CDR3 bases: TGTGCCACCCTGACTCCTCTCCCAGCCGGAAACACCATATATTTT.

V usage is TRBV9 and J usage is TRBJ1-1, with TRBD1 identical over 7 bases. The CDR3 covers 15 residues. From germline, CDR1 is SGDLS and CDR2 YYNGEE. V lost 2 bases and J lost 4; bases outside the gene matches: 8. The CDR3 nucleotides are TGTGCCAGCAGCGTGTTCACAGGGACAGCCACTGAAGCTTTCTTT. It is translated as CASSVFTGTATEAFF.